Each of the 2 T cell receptor beta chains below was sequenced from the same sample in a study of OX40 agonist ivuxolimab in advanced cancers. Some clones are missing from TCRdb's copy, which holds only in-frame ones; the method was immunoSEQ multiplex PCR. The sample lists roughly 80,000 clones, roughly 91% seen once, with approximately 0.32% in the top ten. The sample was CD4+ or CD8+ T cells sorted from blood, taken in a trial of the OX40 agonist ivuxolimab. The origin of the receptors is an adult with an advanced solid tumor such as melanoma, head and neck, liver or kidney cancer.

The rearrangement uses TRBV25-1 and TRBJ1-1, with 7 bases lining up with TRBD1. After removal of 7 bases from V and 0 bases from J, the junction contained 2 bases not matched to a gene. The CDR3 is 13 residues long. CDR1 is MGHDK, CDR2 SYGVNS, per germline. This CDR3 reads CASTGQLNTEAFF. The CDR3 DNA follows: TGTGCCAGCACGGGACAGCTGAACACTGAAGCTTTCTTT.

V is TRBV10-1 and J is TRBJ2-3; D ambiguous. The CDR3 is made up of 17 amino acids. The germline CDR1 and CDR2 sequences are WNHNN and SYGVQD (reference sequence). V dropped 7 bases and J dropped 6 bases, with 26 bases sitting between them. The CDR3 region has the DNA TGCGCCAGCATCCCAACCTCGGATAGCCGCTTGAATGATACGCAGTATTTT. It codes for CASIPTSDSRLNDTQYF.